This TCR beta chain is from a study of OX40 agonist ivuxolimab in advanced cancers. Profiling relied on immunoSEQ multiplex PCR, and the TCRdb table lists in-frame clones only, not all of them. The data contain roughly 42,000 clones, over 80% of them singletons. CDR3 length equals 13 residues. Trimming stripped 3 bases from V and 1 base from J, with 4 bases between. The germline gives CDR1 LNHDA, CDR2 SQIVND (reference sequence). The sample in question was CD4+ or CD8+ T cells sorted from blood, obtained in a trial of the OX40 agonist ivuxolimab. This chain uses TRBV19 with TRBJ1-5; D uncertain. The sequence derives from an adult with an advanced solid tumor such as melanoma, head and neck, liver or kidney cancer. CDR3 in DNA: TGTGCCAGTAGTATGGAGAGCAATCAGCCCCAGCATTTT. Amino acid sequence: CASSMESNQPQHF. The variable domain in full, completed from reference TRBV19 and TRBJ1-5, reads DGGITQSPKYLFRKEGQNVTLSCEQNLNHDAMYWYRQDPGQGLRLIYYSQIVNDFQKGDIAEGYSVSREKKESFPLTVTSAQKNPTAFYLCASSMESNQPQHFGDGTRLSIL.